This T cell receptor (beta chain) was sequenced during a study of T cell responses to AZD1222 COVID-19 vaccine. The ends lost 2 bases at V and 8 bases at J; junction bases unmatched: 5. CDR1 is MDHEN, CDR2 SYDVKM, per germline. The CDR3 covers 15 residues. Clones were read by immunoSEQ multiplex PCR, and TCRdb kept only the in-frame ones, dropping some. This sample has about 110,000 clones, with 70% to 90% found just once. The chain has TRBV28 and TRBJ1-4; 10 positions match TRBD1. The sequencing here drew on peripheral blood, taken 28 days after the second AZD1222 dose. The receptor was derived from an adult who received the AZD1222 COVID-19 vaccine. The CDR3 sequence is CASSLRDRGEEKLFF. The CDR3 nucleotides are TGTGCCAGCAGTTTAAGGGACAGGGGAGAAGAAAAACTGTTTTTT.